The text below deals with one T cell receptor beta chain. Its antigen is undetermined. This sample was taken from a study of cytotoxic CD8 clonotypes in ibrutinib-treated CLL. Genomic DNA in a quantity of about 2.1 micrograms was derived from cryopreserved PBMCs for TCR beta libraries. Deletions cut 6 bases from V and 0 bases from J, with 13 bases between. The CDR3 has 15 residues. Germline-derived CDR1 and CDR2 are LNHDA and SQIVND (reference sequence). Study conclusions and caveats: Clonality showed a rise at ibrutinib response that reversed toward baseline at progression.

Produced via immunoSEQ multiplex PCR; TCRdb's table is partial and in-frame only. The sample records roughly 150,000 clones, 70% to 90% being singletons. The source is a human donor with chronic lymphocytic leukemia. This sequence joins TRBV19 and TRBJ2-3, with D hard to call. Sequenced here: PBMCs, sampled at disease progression, from a patient treated with ibrutinib. CDR3: CASSLTGTSTDTQYF. The DNA of the CDR3 is TGTGCCAGTAGCTTGACTGGTACTAGCACAGATACGCAGTATTTT.